The 30 T cell receptor beta chains below come from one sample, sequenced in a study of low-dose radiotherapy and immunotherapy resistance in tumors. With TRAV- and TRBV-specific primers, first-strand cDNA was made, covering the alpha and beta chains. TCR amplification used about 18 PCR cycles, a constant-region primer and a V-primer adapter. Via MiXCR, TCRdb re-called the reads, giving one row per CDR3 protein. This table has tens of thousands of distinct CDR3 sequences, more than 25% appearing once. Time point meaning: before trial treatment. The specimen comprised PBMCs, sampled before treatment. These receptors originate from a female donor with ovarian cancer.

This clonotype was seen many times. This CDR3 is CAIIRDSSYNEQFF. For the CDR3, the DNA is TGTGCCATCATACGGGACAGCTCCTACAATGAGCAGTTCTTC. The gene calls are TRBV10-3 and TRBJ2-1; 7 bases fit TRBD1. This CDR3 has 14 residues. Germline V CDR1 and CDR2: ENHRY, SYGVKD. The trim removed 7 bases at V and 0 bases at J, leaving 3 bases unmatched.

Ten or more counts support this clonotype. The rearrangement links TRBV15 to TRBJ2-1; TRBD1 matches 8 bases. The ends lost 5 bases at V and 3 bases at J; junction bases unmatched: 6. The CDR3 runs 15 residues. CDR1 and CDR2 from the germline V gene are LNHNV and YYDKDF (reference sequence). Here the CDR3 reads CATSAGQGNYNEQFF. The CDR3 bases are TGTGCCACCAGCGCCGGACAGGGAAACTACAATGAGCAGTTCTTC.

This clonotype was counted at least ten times. The chain links TRBV2 to TRBJ1-6, with unresolved D. CDR3 size: 17 residues. V was pared by 1 base and J by 0 bases, with 10 bases between. From germline, CDR1 is SNHLY and CDR2 FYNNEI. The CDR3 region is CASSEGTVSSYNSPLHF. In nucleotides, the CDR3 is TGTGCCAGCAGTGAAGGGACCGTGAGCTCCTATAATTCACCCCTCCACTTT. The full variable domain, with the rest looked up from reference TRBV2 and TRBJ1-6, is EPEVTQTPSHQVTQMGQEVILRCVPISNHLYFYWYRQILGQKVEFLVSFYNNEISEKSEIFDDQFSVERPDGSNFTLKIRSTKLEDSAMYFCASSEGTVSSYNSPLHFGNGTRLTVT.

This clonotype was observed many times. V usage is TRBV5-4 and J usage is TRBJ2-5, with TRBD1 matching over 11 bases. The CDR3 length is 15 residues. J gave up 5 bases and V 4 bases, and 7 bases lay outside the gene matches. Germline-derived CDR1 and CDR2 are SGHNT and YYREEE (reference sequence). The CDR3: CASSPGQGAWETQYF. CDR3 sequence (DNA): TGTGCCAGCAGCCCTGGACAGGGGGCTTGGGAGACCCAGTACTTC.

As to this clonotype: A much larger clone lies a single base off, so this may be a read error. This chain connects TRBV30 to TRBJ2-2; D may match TRBD1 or TRBD2 (6 bases each). The CDR3 has 18 amino acids. CDR1 is GTSNPN and CDR2 is SVGIG in the germline V gene (reference sequence). V lost 8 bases to trimming and J lost 6 bases, with 31 bases between them. The DNA for the CDR3 is TGTGCCAGGGCCAGCGATGGGGGCCCGGAGGGCTTCGCCGGGGAGCTGTTTTTT. Translated: CARASDGGPEGFAGELFF.

CDR3 sequence (DNA): TGTGCCAGCAGTCCGGATAATTCACCCCTCCACTTT. Translation: CASSPDNSPLHF. The chain has TRBV28 and TRBJ1-6; no clear D gene. In germline, CDR1 is MDHEN, CDR2 SYDVKM. The CDR3 totals 12 residues. Trimming took off 5 bases at V and 5 bases at J, with 4 bases between the two ends.

The chain has TRBV28 and TRBJ1-2; no reliable D call. This CDR3 comprises 15 residues. In germline, CDR1 is MDHEN, CDR2 SYDVKM. Trimming shortened V by 3 bases and J by 2 bases, and 13 bases separated the two germline ends. CDR3 amino acids: CASSLVRRWNYGYTF. CDR3 in DNA: TGTGCCAGCAGTTTGGTCAGGCGGTGGAACTATGGCTACACCTTC.

Of note for this clonotype: A read error is the likely source, as a far larger clone sits one nucleotide away. The chain employs TRBV6-1 and TRBJ2-2; possibly TRBD1 for D (6 bases). CDR1 and CDR2 (germline): MNHNS, SASEGT. The CDR3 sequence is 14 residues long. CDR3 in amino acids: CAGRIQGRAGELFF. For the CDR3, the DNA is TGTGCCGGCAGGATACAGGGTAGGGCCGGGGAGCTGTTTTTT.

This clonotype was detected ten times or more. The J gene is TRBJ2-7, the V gene TRBV7-8; TRBD2 is a possible D gene (6 bases). Trimming removed 8 bases at V and 0 bases at J, with 11 bases between. Germline loops: CDR1 SGHVS, CDR2 FQNEAQ. This CDR3 comprises 13 residues. The CDR3 region has the DNA TGTGCCAGCGCCGGGGGACCCTCCTACGAGCAGTACTTC. It codes for CASAGGPSYEQYF.

The J gene is TRBJ1-1, the V gene TRBV19, with 12 positions matching TRBD1. Germline-derived CDR1 and CDR2 are LNHDA and SQIVND (reference sequence). The CDR3 extends over 14 amino acids. Trimming cost V 9 bases and J 1 base; bases outside gene matches: 3. The DNA of the CDR3 is TGTGCCAGCCGGGACAGGGGGCCGAACACTGAAGCTTTCTTT. Translating it yields CASRDRGPNTEAFF. Variable domain in full (rest from reference TRBV19 and TRBJ1-1): DGGITQSPKYLFRKEGQNVTLSCEQNLNHDAMYWYRQDPGQGLRLIYYSQIVNDFQKGDIAEGYSVSREKKESFPLTVTSAQKNPTAFYLCASRDRGPNTEAFFGQGTRLTVV.

This clonotype has ten or more counts. The gene calls are TRBV5-1 and TRBJ2-1; perhaps TRBD2 as D (6 bases). The germline V gene has CDR1 SGHRS and CDR2 YFSETQ. The CDR3 consists of 15 residues. With 3 bases removed from V and 4 bases from J, the gap between germline ends came to 14 bases. The CDR3 loop reads CASSSSGGIYNEQFF. CDR3 in DNA: TGCGCCAGCAGCTCCTCCGGGGGAATTTACAATGAGCAGTTCTTC.

This clonotype has a single count. V and J are TRBV20-1 and TRBJ2-3; TRBD1 agrees at 12 bases. The germline V gene has CDR1 DFQATT and CDR2 SNEGSKA (reference sequence). The V gene end was trimmed by 2 bases and the J gene end by 5 bases; junction bases not matched to a gene: 11. The CDR3 contains 17 residues. CDR3 coding DNA: TGCAGTGCTAGAATCGGGTCGGGACAGGGGGCGGTAGATACGCAGTATTTT. The encoded protein is CSARIGSGQGAVDTQYF.

The V gene is TRBV6-6, the J gene TRBJ2-6, with D uncertain. The CDR3 is made up of 15 amino acids. CDR1 MNHNY and CDR2 SVGAGI come from the germline V gene (reference sequence). Trimming removed 0 bases from V and 0 bases from J, with 3 bases in between. The CDR3 protein is CASSYSSSGANVLTF. For the CDR3, the DNA is TGTGCCAGCAGTTACTCGAGCTCTGGGGCCAACGTCCTGACTTTC.

This clonotype was picked up many times. The genes are TRBV2 and TRBJ2-6; D remains ambiguous. Germline CDR1 and CDR2: SNHLY and FYNNEI. The length of the CDR3 is 16 residues. Trimming stripped 1 base from V and 0 bases from J, with 7 bases between. The CDR3 loop reads CASSEGRLSGANVLTF. The CDR3 DNA sequence: TGTGCCAGCAGTGAAGGACGTCTCTCTGGGGCCAACGTCCTGACTTTC.

This clonotype came up many times. At one of its ends the junction is not consistent with the germline gene, which may arise from a read error. The chain employs TRBV7-7 and TRBJ2-6; D not certain. The CDR3 has 10 residues. Germline CDR1 reads SSHAT; CDR2 reads FNYEAQ (reference sequence). Written as DNA, the CDR3 is TGTGCTAGCAGCGCAAACGTCCTGACTTTC. It is translated as CASSANVLTF.

Written as DNA, the CDR3 is TGTGCCAGCACCGACAGCTATGGCTACACCTTC. Translating it yields CASTDSYGYTF. V and J are TRBV6-8 and TRBJ1-2, with D perhaps TRBD1 (5 bases). CDR1 MNHGY and CDR2 SAAAGT come from the germline V gene. Trimming left V 7 bases short and J 4 bases short, with 7 bases between. The CDR3 contains 11 residues.

The chain recombines TRBV20-1 with TRBJ2-3, with 10 bases identical to TRBD2. The length of the CDR3 is 18 residues. Germline V gene sequence: CDR1 DFQATT, CDR2 SNEGSKA (reference sequence). With V trimmed by 6 bases and J by 4 bases, 19 bases remained unmatched. As DNA, the CDR3 is TGCAGTGCCCATCCCCAGGTGCTAGCGGGAGAGTCGCCAGATACGCAGTATTTT. Translated: CSAHPQVLAGESPDTQYF.

This clonotype was detected ten times or more. The rearrangement links TRBV4-2 to TRBJ2-1; 9 nucleotides agree with TRBD2. The CDR3 has 20 residues. V lost 3 bases, J lost 0 bases, and 15 bases stayed unmatched. The germline V gene has CDR1 LGHNA and CDR2 YNFKEQ. The CDR3 reads CASSQRGGDAVRSSYNEQFF. CDR3 coding DNA: TGTGCCAGCAGCCAGCGGGGGGGCGATGCAGTGCGAAGCTCCTACAATGAGCAGTTCTTC.

Concerning this clonotype itself: This likely traces to a read error, being one base from a far larger clone. The rearrangement joins TRBV28 to TRBJ2-7, with 8 bases that match TRBD2. Germline assignment: CDR1 MDHEN and CDR2 SYDVKM. This CDR3 contains 13 residues. Trimming took 8 bases from V and 7 from J; bases not matched to a gene: 10. Written as DNA, the CDR3 is TGTGCCAGCCGGGGGGGCACAGGCAATGAGCAGTACTTC. It codes for CASRGGTGNEQYF.

This clonotype was detected many times. The chain joins TRBV7-8 to TRBJ1-1; D gene unclear. The CDR3 has 14 amino acids. V shed 2 bases and J shed 3 bases, with 10 bases lying between them. Germline-derived CDR1 and CDR2 are SGHVS and FQNEAQ. CDR3 sequence: CASSLLSADTEAFF. The CDR3 DNA follows: TGTGCCAGCAGCTTATTGAGTGCGGACACTGAAGCTTTCTTT.

This clonotype has a count of ten or more. The rearrangement links TRBV5-1 to TRBJ1-5; 7 bases agree with TRBD1. The V and J ends lost 4 bases and 0 bases, in that order; junction bases with no gene match: 13. Germline V gene sequence: CDR1 SGHRS, CDR2 YFSETQ. The CDR3 has 18 amino acids. In DNA form, the CDR3 reads TGCGCCAGCAGCCTGGGGACAGTGGGGGAAAATAGCAATCAGCCCCAGCATTTT. It specifies CASSLGTVGENSNQPQHF.

This chain uses TRBV4-3 with TRBJ1-5; D perhaps matches TRBD1 (5 bases). Trimming shortened V by 0 bases and J by 0 bases, and 9 bases separated the two germline ends. Per germline, CDR1 LGHNA and CDR2 YSLEER. The CDR3 runs 16 residues. The CDR3 is CASSQDGRVSNQPQHF. CDR3 bases: TGCGCCAGCAGCCAAGATGGCAGGGTTAGCAATCAGCCCCAGCATTTT.

At least ten counts were recorded for this clonotype. The chain is built from TRBV6-2 or TRBV6-3 and TRBJ1-6, with D possibly matching TRBD1 (5 bases). The CDR3 runs 14 residues. V lost 7 bases and J lost 10, with 17 bases in between. The V gene's germline CDR1 is MNHEY and CDR2 SVGEGT. The CDR3 region is CASTQLGTRSPLHF. As DNA, the CDR3 is TGTGCCAGCACCCAATTGGGGACGCGGTCACCCCTCCACTTT.

This clonotype was recorded a few times. V gene TRBV6-2 or TRBV6-3 combines with J gene TRBJ2-7; tentatively, D is TRBD2 (5 bases). Germline CDR1 and CDR2: MNHEY and SVGEGT. V shed 4 bases and J shed 13 bases, with 20 bases lying between them. The length of the CDR3 is 13 residues. CDR3 bases: TGTGCCAGCAGTTTGTCTGGGAAGACGGAGGACTACTTC. It codes for CASSLSGKTEDYF.

This clonotype was recorded at least ten times. V usage is TRBV12-3 or TRBV12-4 and J usage is TRBJ1-5; D gene ambiguous. Between the trimmed V and J ends, which lost 1 base and 4 bases, there was a span of 5 bases. The CDR3 has 13 residues. This CDR3 reads CASSLGENQPQHF. CDR3 sequence (DNA): TGTGCCAGCAGTTTAGGAGAGAATCAGCCCCAGCATTTT.

In this sample, this clonotype turned up many times. V gene TRBV7-6 combines with J gene TRBJ1-4, with 9 bases lining up with TRBD1. Germline V gives CDR1 SGHVS, CDR2 FNYEAQ. The CDR3 runs 15 residues. V shed 5 bases, J shed 7 bases, and the junction held 8 bases outside the gene matches. The CDR3 sequence is CASSQEQGAGEKLFF. DNA of the CDR3: TGTGCCAGCAGCCAGGAACAGGGGGCGGGTGAAAAACTGTTTTTT.

This clonotype was counted many times. The chain joins TRBV7-9 to TRBJ2-7; D not certain. The V gene lost 3 bases and the J gene lost 3 bases, with 12 bases spanning the gap. Germline V CDR1 and CDR2: SEHNR, FQNEAQ (reference sequence). The CDR3 is 14 residues long. CDR3 coding DNA: TGTGCCAGCAGCTTCACCAACGACGGCTACGAGCAGTACTTC. Its protein is CASSFTNDGYEQYF.

In this sample, this clonotype turned up a few times. It is likely a read error: a sequence one base away is far more abundant. This rearrangement joins TRBV12-3 or TRBV12-4 to TRBJ2-7, with 8 nucleotides matching TRBD2. V trimming: 3 bases; J trimming: 7 bases; junction bases outside the gene matches: 11. There are 15 residues in the CDR3. The CDR3 coding sequence is TGTGCCAGCAGTTTGAGGCGGGGGGCCTACAATGAGCAGTACTTC. Translated: CASSLRRGAYNEQYF.

The rearrangement uses TRBV29-1 and TRBJ2-1; unclear D gene. The germline gives CDR1 SQVTM, CDR2 ANQGSEA. The CDR3 sequence is 12 residues long. Trimming left V 6 bases short and J 5 bases short, with 11 bases between. The CDR3 DNA sequence: TGCAGCGTAGGACGCAGGAACAATGAGCAGTTCTTC. Translating gives CSVGRRNNEQFF.

The CDR3 region is CASSPGLAGGVADTQYF. The CDR3 DNA reads TGTGCCAGCAGCCCCGGACTAGCGGGAGGAGTAGCAGATACGCAGTATTTT. This sequence joins TRBV5-3 and TRBJ2-3, with 14 bases that match TRBD2. TRBV5-3 is reported as an ORF; its role is uncertain. The CDR3 totals 17 residues. V gave up 8 bases and J gave up 4 bases; unmatched junction bases: 12.